Presented here are 25 T cell receptor beta chains from one specimen sequenced in a study of early T cells in non-severe SARS-CoV-2 infection. TCRdb analysed the 5' RACE reads with MiXCR anew, one entry per CDR3 protein. In the table there are tens of thousands of distinct CDR3 sequences, around 13% of which are singletons. The sequenced sample consisted of whole blood. The source of these receptors is an adult who was a healthcare worker with PCR-confirmed SARS-CoV-2 infection or an uninfected control (not recorded which).

Ten or more counts support this clonotype. The chain uses TRBV18 and TRBJ1-4, with D uncertain. CDR3 length equals 16 residues. The germline V gene encodes CDR1 KGHSH and CDR2 LQKENI. Trimming shortened V by 4 bases and J by 0 bases, and 12 bases separated the two germline ends. CDR3 sequence: CASSRQITATNEKLFF. CDR3 bases: TGTGCCAGCTCACGGCAAATAACTGCAACTAATGAAAAACTGTTTTTT.

The chain carries TRBV7-9 and TRBJ1-2, with a possible D match to TRBD1 (6 bases). Trimming shortened V by 1 base and J by 1 base, and 10 bases separated the two germline ends. The CDR3 is 15 amino acids. The germline V gene has CDR1 SEHNR and CDR2 FQNEAQ (reference sequence). The CDR3 DNA reads TGTGCCAGCAGCTTAGGAGGCAGGGGTAACTATGGCTACACCTTC. Its translation: CASSLGGRGNYGYTF.

In the case of this clonotype: Just one base apart from a much larger clone, this may be a read error. The chain is built from TRBV11-2 and TRBJ1-1; the D gene is possibly TRBD1 (5 bases). The V and J ends lost 5 bases and 0 bases respectively, with 16 bases between them. Germline values: CDR1 SGHAT, CDR2 FQNNGV. CDR3 length equals 16 residues. CDR3 sequence (DNA): TGTGCCAGCAGCCGGGGAGGGGACTTCATGAACACTGAAGCTTTCTTT. This codes for CASSRGGDFMNTEAFF.

The chain has TRBV7-9 and TRBJ2-7; D is possibly TRBD1 (6 bases). The germline V gene encodes CDR1 SEHNR and CDR2 FQNEAQ (reference sequence). V was shortened by 1 base and J by 3 bases, with 13 bases between the two germline ends. This CDR3 has 15 amino acids. The CDR3, as DNA: TGTGCCAGCAGCTTAGGTACAGGGACGATCTACGAGCAGTACTTC. Amino acids: CASSLGTGTIYEQYF.

Ten or more counts support this clonotype. The V gene is TRBV7-3, the J gene TRBJ1-6; 7 bases agree with TRBD1. The trim removed 4 bases at V and 7 bases at J, leaving 1 base unmatched. This CDR3 has 13 residues. Per germline, CDR1 SGHTA and CDR2 FQGTGA. CDR3 sequence (DNA): TGTGCCAGCAGCTCGACAGGGAATTCACCCCTCCACTTT. Its protein product is CASSSTGNSPLHF.

The table lists this clonotype with a count of one. The J gene is TRBJ2-1, the V gene TRBV29-1, with D hard to call. This CDR3 has 11 amino acids. V shed 5 bases and J shed 7 bases, with 9 bases lying between them. The germline gives CDR1 SQVTM, CDR2 ANQGSEA. The CDR3 reads CSVIAVNEQFF. For the CDR3, the DNA is TGCAGCGTTATCGCCGTGAATGAGCAGTTCTTC.

This clonotype was seen ten or more times. This CDR3 is CASSQRTGGSTEAFF. In DNA form, the CDR3 reads TGCGCCAGCAGCCAGAGGACAGGGGGAAGCACTGAAGCTTTCTTT. The rearrangement uses TRBV4-1 and TRBJ1-1; 10 bases line up with TRBD1. J gave up 4 bases and V 3 bases, and 5 bases lay outside the gene matches. CDR1 and CDR2 (germline): MGHRA, YSYEKL. There are 15 residues in the CDR3.

This clonotype was counted only a few times. The genes are TRBV21-1 and TRBJ1-1. TRBV21-1 is listed as a pseudogene. CDR3 length: 15 amino acids. CDR3 protein: CASKSRGLQNTEAFF. For the CDR3, the DNA is TGTGCCAGCAAGTCTAGGGGACTCCAGAACACTGAAGCTTTCTTT.

In this sample, this clonotype turned up a few times. This chain uses TRBV10-3 with TRBJ2-3; 7 bases fit TRBD2. Germline CDR1 reads ENHRY; CDR2 reads SYGVKD. CDR3 length: 15 residues. V gave up 7 bases and J gave up 5 bases; unmatched junction bases: 12. CDR3 nucleotides: TGTGCCATCACCCGGGGGAGCGGGGTGGGAGATACGCAGTATTTT. As protein: CAITRGSGVGDTQYF.

This clonotype turned up a few times. This chain connects TRBV5-1 to TRBJ2-3, with unresolved D. V shed 0 bases and J shed 0 bases, with 11 bases lying between them. This CDR3 has 16 amino acids. CDR1 SGHRS and CDR2 YFSETQ come from the germline V gene. CDR3 amino acids: CASSLGKAGSTDTQYF. DNA of the CDR3: TGCGCCAGCAGCTTGGGGAAGGCTGGTAGCACAGATACGCAGTATTTT. Full variable domain (outside the CDR3, taken from reference TRBV5-1 and TRBJ2-3): KAGVTQTPRYLIKTRGQQVTLSCSPISGHRSVSWYQQTPGQGLQFLFEYFSETQRNKGNFPGRFSGRQFSNSRSEMNVSTLELGDSALYLCASSLGKAGSTDTQYFGPGTRLTVL.

J is TRBJ2-1 and V is TRBV12-3 or TRBV12-4, with TRBD2 matching 9 bases. V gave up 3 bases and J gave up 5 bases; unmatched junction bases: 5. The CDR3 contains 15 residues. The CDR3: CASSLALAGHNEQFF. Written as DNA, the CDR3 is TGTGCCAGCAGTTTGGCGCTAGCGGGGCACAATGAGCAGTTCTTC.

This clonotype was seen a handful of times. The V and J genes are TRBV12-3 or TRBV12-4 and TRBJ2-7; tentatively, D is TRBD2 (5 bases). The V gene lost 6 bases and the J gene lost 4 bases, with 16 bases spanning the gap. The CDR3 is made up of 14 amino acids. For the CDR3, the DNA is TGTGCCAGCAGGCTATCGGCAGTAGCGTACGAGCAGTACTTC. Amino acids: CASRLSAVAYEQYF.

Worth noting for this clonotype: It may be a read error: a sequence one base away is much more abundant. The chain is built from TRBV6-5 and TRBJ1-6; D call uncertain. Germline CDR1 reads MNHEY; CDR2 reads SVGAGI. The CDR3 has 14 amino acids. The CDR3 nucleotides read TGTGCCAACAGTTACGGGCCAGGCAATTCACCCCTCCACTTT. This translates into CANSYGPGNSPLHF.

This clonotype has at least ten counts. The chain recombines TRBV7-9 with TRBJ1-2; D remains ambiguous. Germline V lookup: CDR1 SEHNR, CDR2 FQNEAQ (reference sequence). Trimming removed 4 bases from V and 1 base from J, with 16 bases in between. The CDR3 covers 16 residues. CDR3 sequence (DNA): TGTGCCAGCAGCTCCTCCCTGACACGCGATAACTATGGCTACACCTTC. Protein: CASSSSLTRDNYGYTF. Looking up the rest from reference TRBV7-9 and TRBJ1-2 gives the full variable domain: DTGVSQNPRHKITKRGQNVTFRCDPISEHNRLYWYRQTLGQGPEFLTYFQNEAQLEKSRLLSDRFSAERPKGSFSTLEIQRTEQGDSAMYLCASSSSLTRDNYGYTFGSGTRLTVV.

This clonotype came up a few times. The rearrangement uses TRBV4-1 and TRBJ2-3; D uncertain. Germline V gene data show CDR1 as MGHRA and CDR2 as YSYEKL. The CDR3 is 12 residues long. V lost 3 bases and J 6 bases, leaving 7 bases between the germline ends. The CDR3 is CASSQNSDTQYF. CDR3 sequence (DNA): TGCGCCAGCAGCCAGAATTCGGATACGCAGTATTTT.

This clonotype was found a few times. The V call is TRBV5-1, the J call TRBJ1-2; D not resolved. The V end lost 0 bases, the J end lost 5 bases, and 14 bases lay between the germline ends. Germline V lookup: CDR1 SGHRS, CDR2 YFSETQ. The CDR3 contains 15 residues. This CDR3 is CASSLGRRIGYGYTF. CDR3 bases: TGCGCCAGCAGCTTGGGACGGCGTATAGGGTATGGCTACACCTTC. Full variable domain (remainder filled in from reference TRBV5-1 and TRBJ1-2): KAGVTQTPRYLIKTRGQQVTLSCSPISGHRSVSWYQQTPGQGLQFLFEYFSETQRNKGNFPGRFSGRQFSNSRSEMNVSTLELGDSALYLCASSLGRRIGYGYTFGSGTRLTVV.

This clonotype appeared many times. The V and J genes are TRBV3-1 and TRBJ2-5; D unclear. Germline CDR1 is LGHDT and CDR2 is YNNKEL (reference sequence). The length of the CDR3 is 13 residues. V was shortened by 3 bases and J by 3 bases, with 8 bases between the two germline ends. Here the CDR3 DNA reads TGTGCCAGCAGCCACGGCAGTAAAGAGACCCAGTACTTC. It translates to CASSHGSKETQYF.

This clonotype has at least ten counts. The J gene is TRBJ2-3, the V gene TRBV10-3; 7 nucleotides line up with TRBD2. The ends lost 4 bases at V and 2 bases at J; junction bases unmatched: 3. Germline CDR1 ENHRY, CDR2 SYGVKD. The CDR3 covers 14 residues. The CDR3 spells CAISGLANTDTQYF. CDR3 DNA sequence: TGTGCCATCAGTGGACTAGCAAACACAGATACGCAGTATTTT.

This clonotype has a handful of counts. V usage is TRBV9 and J usage is TRBJ1-2; tentatively, D is TRBD1 (5 bases). V lost 0 bases to trimming and J lost 7 bases, with 7 bases between them. Per germline, CDR1 SGDLS and CDR2 YYNGEE. The CDR3 covers 12 residues. CDR3 nucleotide sequence: TGTGCCAGCAGCGTAGGGCAGGGTGGCTACACCTTC. This codes for CASSVGQGGYTF.

This clonotype was counted at least ten times. The CDR3 nucleotides are TGCGCCAGCAGCTCCGACAGAAGCTCCTACGAGCAGTACTTC. This gives the protein CASSSDRSSYEQYF. The chain joins TRBV5-1 to TRBJ2-7; maybe TRBD1 (5 bases). Per germline, CDR1 SGHRS and CDR2 YFSETQ. The CDR3 is 14 amino acids. Trimming cost V 3 bases and J 0 bases, with 10 bases left between them.

In this sample, this clonotype turned up many times. The rearrangement uses TRBV7-2 and TRBJ1-4; unclear D gene. V lost 2 bases and J 8 bases, leaving 6 bases between the germline ends. The germline CDR1 and CDR2 sequences are SGHTA and FQGNSA. The CDR3 loop spans 12 amino acids. CDR3 in amino acids: CASSLIGEKLFF. CDR3 bases: TGTGCCAGCAGCTTAATCGGAGAAAAACTGTTTTTT.

Only a few counts were recorded for this clonotype. The gene calls are TRBV29-1 and TRBJ1-2; D gene ambiguous. This CDR3 has 13 residues. Per the germline V gene, CDR1 is SQVTM and CDR2 is ANQGSEA. The V end was cut by 2 bases, the J end by 0 bases, with 7 bases between. The chain's CDR3 is CSVEHAANYGYTF. CDR3 nucleotide sequence: TGCAGCGTTGAACACGCAGCTAACTATGGCTACACCTTC.

This clonotype rates as medium-sized. The chain links TRBV7-9 to TRBJ2-7, with TRBD1 matching 9 bases. This CDR3 has 16 amino acids. Trimming took 4 bases from V and 1 from J; bases not matched to a gene: 8. CDR1 SEHNR and CDR2 FQNEAQ come from the germline V gene (reference sequence). Here the CDR3 reads CASSSRDRDKSYEQYF. CDR3 bases: TGTGCCAGCAGCTCGCGGGACAGGGATAAGTCCTACGAGCAGTACTTC.

The chain carries TRBV29-1 and TRBJ2-1; 7 bases map to TRBD2. The CDR3 is made up of 13 amino acids. CDR1 is SQVTM, CDR2 ANQGSEA, per germline. J lost 8 bases, V lost 7 bases, and 11 bases had no gene match. The DNA of the CDR3 is TGCAGCGGCACAGGACTAGTAGGGGATGAGCAGTTCTTC. It codes for CSGTGLVGDEQFF.

The chain combines TRBV5-5 with TRBJ2-5; D remains ambiguous. CDR1 is SGHKS and CDR2 is YYEKEE in the germline V gene (reference sequence). V was pared by 3 bases and J by 5 bases, with 5 bases between. The CDR3 is made up of 11 amino acids. The CDR3 loop is CASSSRETQYF. The CDR3 DNA follows: TGTGCCAGCAGCTCACGGGAGACCCAGTACTTC.